These 16 T cell receptor beta chains were all obtained from the same sample, sequenced in a study of response to subunit inactivated influenza vaccine. TCRdb re-analysed the RT-PCR reads in MiXCR, keeping a single row per CDR3 protein. The table has some 500,000 distinct CDR3 sequences, 10% to 15% seen once; the top ten hold 13%. This sample comprised PBMCs from blood, obtained 45 days after vaccination. These receptors came from a man aged 45-65 years who received an inactivated influenza vaccine.

This clonotype came up a few times. The V and J genes are TRBV27 and TRBJ2-6, with D possibly TRBD1 on 6 matching bases. The CDR3 length is 16 residues. Germline V lookup: CDR1 MNHEY, CDR2 SMNVEV (reference sequence). V gave up 5 bases and J gave up 0 bases, with 11 bases separating them. The chain's CDR3 is CASSTTGSSGANVLTF. Written as DNA, the CDR3 is TGTGCCAGCAGTACCACAGGGAGCTCTGGGGCCAACGTCCTGACTTTC.

A few counts support this clonotype. The gene calls are TRBV11-2 and TRBJ2-5; 15 bases fit TRBD2. Trimming at V came to 5 bases and at J to 2 bases, leaving 3 bases not matched to a gene. The length of the CDR3 is 16 residues. CDR1 is SGHAT, CDR2 FQNNGV, per germline. The CDR3 DNA sequence: TGTGCCAGCAGCACGGGACTAGCGGGAGGTCAAGAGACCCAGTACTTC. Encoded protein: CASSTGLAGGQETQYF.

The chain combines TRBV5-4 with TRBJ1-1, with 8 bases that match TRBD1. V lost 4 bases, J lost 1 base, and 3 bases stayed unmatched. The CDR3 covers 14 residues. Germline V CDR1 and CDR2: SGHNT, YYREEE (reference sequence). In DNA, the CDR3 is TGTGCCAGCAGCGGCGGGACAGGGAACACTGAAGCTTTCTTT. This sequence encodes CASSGGTGNTEAFF. The whole variable domain, remainder taken from reference TRBV5-4 and TRBJ1-1, is ETGVTQSPTHLIKTRGQQVTLRCSSQSGHNTVSWYQQALGQGPQFIFQYYREEENGRGNFPPRFSGLQFPNYSSELNVNALELDDSALYLCASSGGTGNTEAFFGQGTRLTVV.

This chain connects TRBV12-3 or TRBV12-4 to TRBJ1-5; D perhaps matches TRBD1 (6 bases). This CDR3 region has 14 residues. Between the trimmed V and J ends, which lost 4 bases and 7 bases, there was a span of 14 bases. In DNA, the CDR3 is TGTGCCAGCAGTTGGGGGGGGGGCGGACAGCCCCAGCATTTT. It specifies CASSWGGGGQPQHF.

This chain uses TRBV7-9 with TRBJ2-1; D possibly corresponds to TRBD1 (5 bases). The CDR3 is 12 residues long. Germline V lookup: CDR1 SEHNR, CDR2 FQNEAQ (reference sequence). CDR3 protein: CAGALASNEQFF. CDR3 bases: TGTGCAGGGGCCTTAGCTTCGAATGAGCAGTTCTTC.

This clonotype was seen a few times. The chain links TRBV7-2 to TRBJ2-7; weak D call: TRBD1 (6 bases). Per the germline V gene, CDR1 is SGHTA and CDR2 is FQGNSA. The CDR3 contains 14 residues. Trimming took 5 bases from V and 2 from J, leaving 13 bases between them. Here the CDR3 DNA reads TGTGCCAGCAGCGGTGCCAGGGGACCCTACGAGCAGTACTTC. Translating gives CASSGARGPYEQYF.

This clonotype was detected many times. The chain couples TRBV15 to TRBJ1-4; D gene ambiguous. Germline lookup yields CDR1 LNHNV and CDR2 YYDKDF (reference sequence). The CDR3 covers 15 residues. The V end was cut by 0 bases, the J end by 5 bases, with 10 bases between. CDR3 DNA sequence: TGTGCCACCAGCAGAGATCGGATGTTAAATGAAAAACTGTTTTTT. It translates to CATSRDRMLNEKLFF. The whole variable domain, filled in from reference TRBV15 and TRBJ1-4, reads DAMVIQNPRYQVTQFGKPVTLSCSQTLNHNVMYWYQQKSSQAPKLLFHYYDKDFNNEADTPDNFQSRRPNTSFCFLDIRSPGLGDTAMYLCATSRDRMLNEKLFFGSGTQLSVL.

This chain uses TRBV28 with TRBJ2-3; D is uncertain. Germline lookup yields CDR1 MDHEN and CDR2 SYDVKM. The germline V and J ends were trimmed by 3 bases and 2 bases, with 9 bases remaining between them. This CDR3 is built from 14 residues. The CDR3 DNA follows: TGTGCCAGCAGTTTTGTGGGCCTCACAGATACGCAGTATTTT. This gives the protein CASSFVGLTDTQYF.

The rearrangement joins TRBV10-2 to TRBJ2-5; 11 positions agree with TRBD2. J gave up 5 bases and V 7 bases, and 9 bases lay outside the gene matches. The CDR3 contains 15 residues. In germline, CDR1 is WSHSY, CDR2 SAAADI. CDR3 DNA: TGCGCCAGCAACCAACTAGCGGGAGTCGCGGAGACCCAGTACTTC. Residues: CASNQLAGVAETQYF.

V gene TRBV12-5 combines with J gene TRBJ1-2; D gene ambiguous. The V end lost 2 bases, the J end lost 4 bases, and 8 bases lay between the germline ends. The CDR3 runs 13 residues. CDR1 and CDR2 from the germline V gene are LGHNT and FRNRAP. CDR3 DNA: TGTGCTAGTGGTTTGTTCGGTACCTATGGCTACACCTTC. Its translation: CASGLFGTYGYTF.

This clonotype has more than one count but fewer than ten. The chain joins TRBV28 to TRBJ1-5; weak D call: TRBD1 (5 bases). Per germline, CDR1 MDHEN and CDR2 SYDVKM. V lost 2 bases and J lost 0, with 20 bases in between. CDR3 length: 19 amino acids. The CDR3 coding sequence is TGTGCCAGCAGTTTAATCTTCGGGACGGATACCTATAGCAATCAGCCCCAGCATTTT. This translates into CASSLIFGTDTYSNQPQHF.

The J gene is TRBJ2-5, the V gene TRBV2; the match to TRBD1 covers 9 bases. Germline values: CDR1 SNHLY, CDR2 FYNNEI. Losses at the gene ends were 7 bases for V and 5 bases for J; bases not matched to a gene: 8. There are 14 residues in the CDR3. The CDR3, as DNA: TGTGCCAGCACCAGAGCGACAGGGGGGGAGACCCAGTACTTC. Its protein product is CASTRATGGETQYF.

This clonotype was picked up many times. This chain links TRBV7-2 with TRBJ2-7, with D unresolved. Germline V lookup: CDR1 SGHTA, CDR2 FQGNSA. The CDR3 runs 12 residues. V lost 1 base, J lost 6 bases, and 7 bases lay in between. CDR3 DNA: TGTGCCAGCAGCTTAGAGTTAGGCGAGCAGTACTTC. This gives the protein CASSLELGEQYF.

This clonotype has more than one count but fewer than ten. The chain couples TRBV6-2 or TRBV6-3 to TRBJ2-1; D unresolved. Trimming took off 5 bases at V and 3 bases at J, with 8 bases between the two ends. The CDR3 loop spans 13 amino acids. CDR1 MNHEY and CDR2 SVGEGT come from the germline V gene. In DNA form, the CDR3 reads TGTGCCAGCAGTCTAGAGGACTACAATGAGCAGTTCTTC. Protein sequence: CASSLEDYNEQFF.

This clonotype appeared a few times. The rearrangement joins TRBV7-9 to TRBJ2-1; TRBD1 might be the D (6 bases). Germline lookup yields CDR1 SEHNR and CDR2 FQNEAQ (reference sequence). This CDR3 is 14 amino acids long. The V end lost 4 bases, the J end lost 2 bases, and 9 bases lay between the germline ends. The CDR3 DNA reads as TGTGCCAGCAGCTGGACAGCAACCTACAATGAGCAGTTCTTC. Its translation: CASSWTATYNEQFF.

This clonotype has just a few counts. The chain is built from TRBV18 and TRBJ1-1, with D unresolved. The length of the CDR3 is 15 residues. CDR1 and CDR2 from the germline V gene are KGHSH and LQKENI. Between the trimmed V and J ends, which lost 0 bases and 1 base, there was a span of 9 bases. The CDR3 spells CASSPPSVSNTEAFF. The DNA of the CDR3 is TGTGCCAGCTCACCACCGTCGGTTTCGAACACTGAAGCTTTCTTT. The entire variable domain, with the rest obtained from reference TRBV18 and TRBJ1-1, is as follows: NAGVMQNPRHLVRRRGQEARLRCSPMKGHSHVYWYRQLPEEGLKFMVYLQKENIIDESGMPKERFSAEFPKEGPSILRIQQVVRGDSAAYFCASSPPSVSNTEAFFGQGTRLTVV.